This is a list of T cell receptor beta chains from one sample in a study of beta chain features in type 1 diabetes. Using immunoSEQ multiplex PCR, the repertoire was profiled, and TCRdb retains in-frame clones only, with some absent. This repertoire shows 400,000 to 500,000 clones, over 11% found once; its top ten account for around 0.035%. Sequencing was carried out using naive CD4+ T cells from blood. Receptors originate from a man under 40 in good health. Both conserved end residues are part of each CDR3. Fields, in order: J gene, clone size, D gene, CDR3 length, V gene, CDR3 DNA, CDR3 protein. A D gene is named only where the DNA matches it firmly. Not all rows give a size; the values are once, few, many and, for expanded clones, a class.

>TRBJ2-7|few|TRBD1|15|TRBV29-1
TGCAGCGTTGAAGGTATGGACAGGGGGCGCAACGAGCAGTACTTC
CSVEGMDRGRNEQYF
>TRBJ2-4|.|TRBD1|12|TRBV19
TGTGCCAGTAGTAGACAGGGGGTCATTCAGTACTTC
CASSRQGVIQYF
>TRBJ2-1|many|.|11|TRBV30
TGTGCCTGGACCCCCTACAATGAGCAGTTCTTC
CAWTPYNEQFF
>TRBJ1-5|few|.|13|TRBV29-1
TGCAGCGTTCTGGGACACCCGAATCAGCCCCAGCATTTT
CSVLGHPNQPQHF
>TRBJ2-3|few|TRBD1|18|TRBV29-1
TGCAGCGGCCGGGACAGGGGGTCCAGGGTATATGGCACAGATACGCAGTATTTT
CSGRDRGSRVYGTDTQYF
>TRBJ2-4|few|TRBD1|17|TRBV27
TGTGCCAGCAGTCCCCGACAGGGGGCAATCTCCAAAAACATTCAGTACTTC
CASSPRQGAISKNIQYF
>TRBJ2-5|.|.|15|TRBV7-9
TGTGCCAGCAGCTTAACTCGCGGGAATAAAGAGACCCAGTACTTC
CASSLTRGNKETQYF
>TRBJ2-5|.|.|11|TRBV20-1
TGCAGTGATTGGTACCAAGAGACCCAGTACTTC
CSDWYQETQYF
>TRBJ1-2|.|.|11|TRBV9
TGTGCCAGCAGGAAGGGTAATGGCTACACCTTC
CASRKGNGYTF
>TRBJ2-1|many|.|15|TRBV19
TGTGCCAGTAGGAAGCAGGGTACTTCCTACAATGAGCAGTTCTTC
CASRKQGTSYNEQFF
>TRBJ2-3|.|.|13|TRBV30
TGTGCCTGGAGTGCGCACCGCACAGATACGCAGTATTTT
CAWSAHRTDTQYF
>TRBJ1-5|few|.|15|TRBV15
TGTGCCACCAGGGGGGAGGTAGGGTTTGGTCAGCCCCAGCATTTT
CATRGEVGFGQPQHF
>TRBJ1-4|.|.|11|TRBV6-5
TGTGCCACCAGGCGGGATGAAAAACTGTTTTTT
CATRRDEKLFF
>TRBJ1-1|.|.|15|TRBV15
TGTGCCACCAGCAGAGATCGCAGCGCGAACACTGAAGCTTTCTTT
CATSRDRSANTEAFF
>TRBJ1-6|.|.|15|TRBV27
TGTGCCAGCAGTTTAAAGGTATTCAGCAATTCACCCCTCCACTTT
CASSLKVFSNSPLHF
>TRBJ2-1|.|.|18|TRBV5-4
TGTGCCAGCAGCCCCATGATGGGAGCCCGCAGCTCCTACAATGAGCAGTTCTTC
CASSPMMGARSSYNEQFF
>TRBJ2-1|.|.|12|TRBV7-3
TGTGCCAGCACCGAGGGGAGCAATGAGCAGTTCTTC
CASTEGSNEQFF
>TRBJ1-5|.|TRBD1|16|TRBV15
TGTGCCACCAGCAGAGTTCCACAGGGGAGGGATCAGCCCCAGCATTTT
CATSRVPQGRDQPQHF
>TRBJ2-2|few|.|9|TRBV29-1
TGCAGCCCCACCGGGGAGCTGTTTTTT
CSPTGELFF
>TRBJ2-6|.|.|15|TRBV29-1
TGCAGCGTTGACTTTGGGTTCTCTGGGGCCAACGTCCTGACTTTC
CSVDFGFSGANVLTF
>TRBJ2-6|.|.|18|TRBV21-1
TGTGCCAGCAGCCCCCACCGGGGAGGGAAGTCCGGGGCCAACGTCCTGACTTTC
CASSPHRGGKSGANVLTF
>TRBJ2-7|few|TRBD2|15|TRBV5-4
TGTGCCAGCAGCTTTGGGACTAGCGGGGTCTACGAGCAGTACTTC
CASSFGTSGVYEQYF
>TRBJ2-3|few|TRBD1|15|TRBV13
TGTGCCAGCAGCTTCCGGGACAGGAGCACAGATACGCAGTATTTT
CASSFRDRSTDTQYF
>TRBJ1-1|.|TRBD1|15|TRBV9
TGTGCCAGCAGCGCCATGGACAGGGGAGGCACTGAAGCTTTCTTT
CASSAMDRGGTEAFF
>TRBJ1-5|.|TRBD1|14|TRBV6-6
TGTGCCAGCAGGACAGGGGAAGGGAGTCAGCCCCAGCATTTT
CASRTGEGSQPQHF
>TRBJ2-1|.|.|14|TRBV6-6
TGTGCCAGCAGTTACGACTTTGCCACCGGGGAGCAGTTCTTC
CASSYDFATGEQFF
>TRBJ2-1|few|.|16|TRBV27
TGTGCCAGCTCTGACCCCGTGGCTCGGACCTACAATGAGCAGTTCTTC
CASSDPVARTYNEQFF
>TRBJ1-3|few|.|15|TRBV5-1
TGCGCCAGCAGCCAGAGAGGTAACTCTGGAAACACCATATATTTT
CASSQRGNSGNTIYF
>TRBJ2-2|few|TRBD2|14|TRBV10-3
TGTGCCACGATAGCGGGACCGAACACCGGGGAGCTGTTTTTT
CATIAGPNTGELFF
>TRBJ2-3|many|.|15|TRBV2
TGTGCCAGCAGTGAATACGGACTGGGCACAGATACGCAGTATTTT
CASSEYGLGTDTQYF
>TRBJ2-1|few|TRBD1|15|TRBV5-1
TGCGCCAGCACCGGCGGGGGACAGGGGATCGATGAGCAGTTCTTC
CASTGGGQGIDEQFF
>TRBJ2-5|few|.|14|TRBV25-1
TGTGCCAGCAGTTCTCAATCCGGGGTGCAGACCCAGTACTTC
CASSSQSGVQTQYF
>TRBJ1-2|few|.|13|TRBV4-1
TGCGCCAGCAGCCCGACAGAGAACTATGGCTACACCTTC
CASSPTENYGYTF
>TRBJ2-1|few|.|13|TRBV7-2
TGTGCCAGCAGCTTAGGCAGGGGAGGTGAGCAGTTCTTC
CASSLGRGGEQFF
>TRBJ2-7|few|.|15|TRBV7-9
TGTGCCAGCAGCTTAGCGGGGAGGGGGACGGGCGAGCAGTACTTC
CASSLAGRGTGEQYF
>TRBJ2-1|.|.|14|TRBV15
TGTGCCAGTAAACAGGGTCAAGCAAACAATGAGCAGTTCTTC
CASKQGQANNEQFF
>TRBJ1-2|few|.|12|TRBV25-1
TGTGCCAGCTCAGGACATTCGGGTGGCTACACCTTC
CASSGHSGGYTF
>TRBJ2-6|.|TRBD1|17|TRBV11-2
TGTGCCAGCAGATTTCTGACAGGGGGCTCTGGGGCCAACGTCCTGACTTTC
CASRFLTGGSGANVLTF